The clone carrying this T cell receptor beta chain has only a few counts. Germline V gene data show CDR1 as SGHTA and CDR2 as FQGNSA. The CDR3 consists of 12 residues. The V gene lost 3 bases and the J gene lost 9 bases, with 9 bases spanning the gap. The sample is drawn from a study of identical twins. Template switching supplied a universal primer site; unique molecular identifiers were carried on the cDNA. Via MiXCR, TCRdb re-called the 5' RACE reads, giving one row per CDR3 protein. The sample lists 250,000 to 300,000 distinct CDR3 sequences, less than 9.5% occurring once. These data were also filed under a second study, of yellow fever vaccine responses in identical twins.

This TCR derives from a woman between 18 and 30 years old in good health. The V call is TRBV7-2, the J call TRBJ2-1, with D unclear. Sequencing was carried out using CD8+ T cells sorted from blood. The CDR3 here is CASSFGPLEQFF. DNA for the CDR3: TGTGCCAGCAGCTTTGGCCCCCTTGAGCAGTTCTTC.